This record covers a single TCR beta chain. Its antigen remains unidentified. The sample carries other DNA sequences with the same CDR3. This sample was taken from a study of shared clonotypes between healthy human individuals. Findings and caveats of the study: Several donors had roughly 5% of their naive CD4 clonotypes in common. Richness estimates generally favored naive over memory subsets.

Trimming pared 1 base from V and 3 bases from J, leaving 7 bases between. Germline V gives CDR1 MDHEN, CDR2 SYDVKM. This CDR3 has 13 residues. Only in-frame clones appear in the TCRdb table, and some are missing; sequencing was by immunoSEQ multiplex PCR. In the table there are roughly 2,500,000 clones, 93% of which are singletons. The receptor's source is a man aged 18 to 29 in good health. Some clones in this sample may be carry-over from other donors' samples. The sample consisted of naive CD4+ T cells from PBMCs. Subset: CD45RA+ positively selected. The chain uses TRBV28 and TRBJ2-7; a possible D gene is TRBD2 (6 bases). The CDR3 reads CASSLSGLYEQYF. In DNA form, the CDR3 reads TGTGCCAGCAGTTTATCGGGACTCTACGAGCAGTACTTC.